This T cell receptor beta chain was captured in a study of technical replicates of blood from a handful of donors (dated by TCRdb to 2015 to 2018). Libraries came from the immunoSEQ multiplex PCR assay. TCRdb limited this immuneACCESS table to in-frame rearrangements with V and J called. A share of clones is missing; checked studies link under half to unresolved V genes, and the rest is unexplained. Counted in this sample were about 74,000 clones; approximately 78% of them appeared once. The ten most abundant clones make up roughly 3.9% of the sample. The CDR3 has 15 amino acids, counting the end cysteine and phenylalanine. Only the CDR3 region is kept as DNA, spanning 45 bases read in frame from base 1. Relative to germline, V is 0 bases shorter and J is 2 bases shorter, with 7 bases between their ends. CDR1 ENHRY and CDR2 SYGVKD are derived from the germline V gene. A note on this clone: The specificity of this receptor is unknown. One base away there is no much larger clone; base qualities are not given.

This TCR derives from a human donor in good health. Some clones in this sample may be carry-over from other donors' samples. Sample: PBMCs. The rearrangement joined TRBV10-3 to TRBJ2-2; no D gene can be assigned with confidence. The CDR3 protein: CAISESQPNTGELFF. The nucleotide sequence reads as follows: TGTGCCATCAGTGAGTCACAGCCCAACACCGGGGAGCTGTTTTTT.